The next 9 T cell receptor beta chains were all read from a single sample in a study of shared clonotypes between healthy human individuals. Only in-frame clones appear in the TCRdb table, and some are missing; sequencing was by immunoSEQ multiplex PCR. The sample includes more than 2 million clones, about 95% of them seen just once. Terminally differentiated effector memory CD45RA+ cells were left out of the naive CD8 fraction, which was CD45RO-negative and positively selected for CCR7. Material: naive CD8+ T cells sorted from blood. Source of these receptors: a man aged 18 to 30 in good health.

The rearrangement links TRBV28 to TRBJ2-7; 9 bases are shared with TRBD1. The V gene's germline CDR1 is MDHEN and CDR2 SYDVKM. The ends lost 3 bases at V and 6 bases at J; junction bases unmatched: 6. The CDR3 has 14 amino acids. The CDR3 is CASSFLGQGFEQYF. DNA for the CDR3: TGTGCCAGCAGTTTTTTGGGACAGGGTTTCGAGCAGTACTTC.

The chain combines TRBV30 with TRBJ2-7; the D gene could be TRBD1 or TRBD2 (5 bases each). The germline CDR1 and CDR2 sequences are GTSNPN and SVGIG (reference sequence). V lost 2 bases and J 3 bases, leaving 17 bases between the germline ends. The length of the CDR3 is 15 residues. CDR3 region: CAWSTPRDGGYEQYF. The CDR3 region has the DNA TGTGCCTGGAGTACCCCGAGGGATGGGGGCTACGAGCAGTACTTC.

As concerns this clone: This CDR3 is also generated by other DNA sequences in the sample. The chain has TRBV28 and TRBJ2-3; TRBD2 matches 8 bases. This CDR3 spans 15 amino acids. With 3 bases clipped from V and 5 bases from J, the junction kept 7 bases outside the gene matches. Per the germline V gene, CDR1 is MDHEN and CDR2 is SYDVKM. The chain's CDR3 is CASSFLAGGRDTQYF. CDR3 bases: TGTGCCAGCAGTTTTCTGGCGGGGGGAAGAGATACGCAGTATTTT.

The sample holds a few counts of this clone. V gene TRBV11-2 combines with J gene TRBJ2-5; D is uncertain. Trimming pared 4 bases from V and 0 bases from J, leaving 6 bases between. CDR3 length equals 13 residues. Germline values: CDR1 SGHAT, CDR2 FQNNGV. This chain's CDR3 is CASSSGHQETQYF. In nucleotides, the CDR3 is TGTGCCAGCAGCTCCGGACACCAAGAGACCCAGTACTTC.

Remarks on this clone: Other nucleotide sequences from this sample produce the same CDR3. This rearrangement joins TRBV9 to TRBJ2-3, with unresolved D. Trimming stripped 1 base from V and 0 bases from J, with 6 bases between. The CDR3 runs to 14 residues. CDR1 is SGDLS, CDR2 YYNGEE, per germline. In nucleotides, the CDR3 is TGTGCCAGCAGCGTACAAGGTAGCACAGATACGCAGTATTTT. Its protein product is CASSVQGSTDTQYF.

This clone has a handful of counts. The chain recombines TRBV6-5 with TRBJ2-7, with 9 bases lining up with TRBD1. The CDR3 totals 14 residues. V lost 4 bases and J lost 3; bases outside the gene matches: 4. Per germline, CDR1 MNHEY and CDR2 SVGAGI. CDR3 sequence reads: CASSSRQGDYEQYF. The CDR3 DNA is TGTGCCAGCAGTTCAAGACAGGGGGACTACGAGCAGTACTTC.

The V and J genes are TRBV9 and TRBJ1-6; no definite D call. Germline V CDR1 and CDR2: SGDLS, YYNGEE. Trimming took 4 bases from V and 7 from J, leaving 12 bases between them. This CDR3 spans 14 amino acids. Written as DNA, the CDR3 is TGTGCCAGCAGCTCACATGGTTTGAATTCACCCCTCCACTTT. Residues: CASSSHGLNSPLHF.

The chain uses TRBV27 and TRBJ1-2; D remains unclear. Looked up from germline, CDR1 is MNHEY and CDR2 is SMNVEV (reference sequence). The germline V and J ends were trimmed by 0 bases and 8 bases, with 10 bases remaining between them. CDR3 length: 13 residues. The DNA for the CDR3 is TGTGCCAGCAGTTTATCCCTGGACCTAGGCTACACCTTC. Translating gives CASSLSLDLGYTF.

This sequence joins TRBV4-2 and TRBJ2-7; D call uncertain. V lost 4 bases to trimming and J lost 6 bases, with 13 bases between them. The CDR3 loop spans 13 amino acids. Per germline, CDR1 LGHNA and CDR2 YNFKEQ. This chain's CDR3 is CASSPLGTTEQYF. The CDR3 nucleotides read TGTGCCAGCAGCCCCCTGGGCACTACCGAGCAGTACTTC.